The clone carrying this TCR beta chain was detected many times. As yet, its antigen is unknown. These data are taken from a study of neurological immune-mediated disorders. Study-level findings and limits: Multiple sclerosis patients had less TCR clonal expansion than even healthy controls, unlike HTLV-1-associated myelopathy.

Germline V gene lookup returns CDR1 SGHTA and CDR2 FQGTGA. Trimming left V 2 bases short and J 2 bases short, with 7 bases between. The CDR3 extends over 14 amino acids. It was by 5'RACE with 10-nucleotide random UMIs that the cDNA was made. Using its own MiXCR run on the 5' RACE reads, TCRdb lists one record per CDR3 protein. The sample carries around 76,000 distinct CDR3 sequences, 10% recorded once. Documented time point: longitudinal time-point 1 (baseline). The V and J genes are TRBV7-3 and TRBJ2-1, with D hard to call. Material for sequencing was PBMCs. This receptor was taken from a man younger than 40 in good health. CDR3 residues: CASSLGEPYNEQFF. CDR3 nucleotide sequence: TGTGCCAGCAGCTTAGGAGAGCCCTACAATGAGCAGTTCTTC.